The clone carrying this TCR beta chain was seen a single time. The entry originates in a study of cytomegalovirus exposure and HLA in healthy donors. Germline V gene lookup returns CDR1 MDHEN and CDR2 SYDVKM. V lost 4 bases to trimming and J lost 4 bases; unmatched junction nucleotides: 3. The CDR3 is 14 amino acids. Some clones are missing from TCRdb's copy, which holds only in-frame ones; the method was immunoSEQ multiplex PCR. This sample has about 200,000 clones, with more than 75% found just once. Sample: PBMCs. This TCR derives from a woman younger than 30 in good health and CMV-seropositive. V and J are TRBV28 and TRBJ1-4; 7 bases match TRBD1. DNA for the CDR3: TGTGCCAGCAGTTCGTGGGACAGTAATGAAAAACTGTTTTTT. Protein product: CASSSWDSNEKLFF.